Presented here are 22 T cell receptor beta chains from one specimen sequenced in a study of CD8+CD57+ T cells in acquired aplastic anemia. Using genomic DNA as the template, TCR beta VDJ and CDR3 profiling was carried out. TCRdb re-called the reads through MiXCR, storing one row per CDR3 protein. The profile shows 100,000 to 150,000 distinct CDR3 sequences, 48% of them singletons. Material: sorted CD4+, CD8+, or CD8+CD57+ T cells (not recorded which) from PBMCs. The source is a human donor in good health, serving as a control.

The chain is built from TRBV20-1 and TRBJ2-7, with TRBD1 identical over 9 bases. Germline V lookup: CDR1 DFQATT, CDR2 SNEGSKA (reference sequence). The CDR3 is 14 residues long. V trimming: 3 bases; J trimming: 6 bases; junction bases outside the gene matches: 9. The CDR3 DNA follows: TGCAGTGCTAGGGACCGGGACAGGGACGGCGAGCAGTACTTC. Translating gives CSARDRDRDGEQYF.

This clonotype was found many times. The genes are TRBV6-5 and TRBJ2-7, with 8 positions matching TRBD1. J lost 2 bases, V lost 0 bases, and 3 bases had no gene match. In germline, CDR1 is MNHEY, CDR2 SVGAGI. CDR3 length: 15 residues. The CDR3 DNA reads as TGTGCCAGCAGTTACTCGGGACAGGTAACCTACGAGCAGTACTTC. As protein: CASSYSGQVTYEQYF.

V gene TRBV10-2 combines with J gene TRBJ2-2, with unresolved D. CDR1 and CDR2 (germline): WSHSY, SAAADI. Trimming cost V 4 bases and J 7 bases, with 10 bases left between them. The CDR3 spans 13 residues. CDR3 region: CASSALISGELFF. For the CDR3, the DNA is TGCGCCAGCAGTGCGTTAATAAGCGGGGAGCTGTTTTTT.

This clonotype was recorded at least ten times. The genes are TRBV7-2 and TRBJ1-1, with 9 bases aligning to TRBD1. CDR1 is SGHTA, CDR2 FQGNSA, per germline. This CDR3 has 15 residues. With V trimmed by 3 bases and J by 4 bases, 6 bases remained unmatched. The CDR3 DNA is TGTGCCAGCAGCTTCGCCGGGACAGGGACCACTGAAGCTTTCTTT. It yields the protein CASSFAGTGTTEAFF.

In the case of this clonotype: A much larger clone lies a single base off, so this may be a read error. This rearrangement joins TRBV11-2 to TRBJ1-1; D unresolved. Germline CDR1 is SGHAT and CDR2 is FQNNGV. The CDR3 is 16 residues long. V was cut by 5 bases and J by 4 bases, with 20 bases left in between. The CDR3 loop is CASSREDWGVSTEAFF. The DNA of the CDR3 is TGTGCCAGCAGCCGGGAAGACTGGGGTGTGAGCACTGAAGCTTTCTTT.

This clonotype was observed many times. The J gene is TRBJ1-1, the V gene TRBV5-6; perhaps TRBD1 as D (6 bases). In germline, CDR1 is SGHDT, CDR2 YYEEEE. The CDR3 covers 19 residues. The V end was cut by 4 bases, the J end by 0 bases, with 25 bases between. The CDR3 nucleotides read TGTGCCAGCAGCCCCCCCTTAGGGACACGAAGGACTTTGAACACTGAAGCTTTCTTT. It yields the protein CASSPPLGTRRTLNTEAFF.

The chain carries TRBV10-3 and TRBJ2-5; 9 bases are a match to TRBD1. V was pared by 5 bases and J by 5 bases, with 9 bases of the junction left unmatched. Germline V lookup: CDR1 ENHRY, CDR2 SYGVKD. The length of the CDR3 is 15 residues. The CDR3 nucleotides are TGTGCCATCAGTAAACAGGGGGCGCTCAGGGAGACCCAGTACTTC. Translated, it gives CAISKQGALRETQYF.

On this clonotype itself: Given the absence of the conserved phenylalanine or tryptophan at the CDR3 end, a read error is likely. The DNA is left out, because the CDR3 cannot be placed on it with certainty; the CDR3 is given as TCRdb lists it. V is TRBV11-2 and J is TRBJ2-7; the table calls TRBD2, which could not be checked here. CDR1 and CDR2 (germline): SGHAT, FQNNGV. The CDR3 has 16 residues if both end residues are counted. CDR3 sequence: CASSLLLGLAGGEQHS.

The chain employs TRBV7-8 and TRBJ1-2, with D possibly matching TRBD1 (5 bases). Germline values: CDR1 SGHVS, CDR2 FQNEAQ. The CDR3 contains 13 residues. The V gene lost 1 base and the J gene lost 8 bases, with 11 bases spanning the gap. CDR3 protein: CASSLVRGSGYTF. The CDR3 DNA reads TGTGCCAGCAGCTTAGTTAGGGGCTCGGGCTACACCTTC.

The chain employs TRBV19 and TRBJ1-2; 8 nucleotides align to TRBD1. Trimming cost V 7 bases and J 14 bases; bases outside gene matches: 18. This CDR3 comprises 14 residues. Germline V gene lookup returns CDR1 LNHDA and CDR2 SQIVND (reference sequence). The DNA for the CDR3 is TGTGCCAGTACTCCGACAGGGGCTTCCGTTGGTGGGACCTTC. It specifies CASTPTGASVGGTF.

Here the CDR3 reads CATSSYSLPSGVGYNEQFF. The CDR3 DNA reads as TGTGCCACCAGCAGTTACTCGCTGCCTAGCGGGGTGGGCTACAATGAGCAGTTCTTC. The chain employs TRBV15 and TRBJ2-1, with 9 bases aligning to TRBD2. Per the germline V gene, CDR1 is LNHNV and CDR2 is YYDKDF (reference sequence). The CDR3 is 19 residues long. The V and J ends lost 3 bases and 3 bases, in that order; junction bases with no gene match: 15.

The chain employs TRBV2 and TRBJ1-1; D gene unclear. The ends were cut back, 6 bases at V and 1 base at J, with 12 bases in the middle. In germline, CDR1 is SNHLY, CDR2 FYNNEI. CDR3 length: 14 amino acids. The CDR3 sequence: CASREVGGNTEAFF. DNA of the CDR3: TGTGCCAGCAGGGAGGTTGGAGGGAACACTGAAGCTTTCTTT.

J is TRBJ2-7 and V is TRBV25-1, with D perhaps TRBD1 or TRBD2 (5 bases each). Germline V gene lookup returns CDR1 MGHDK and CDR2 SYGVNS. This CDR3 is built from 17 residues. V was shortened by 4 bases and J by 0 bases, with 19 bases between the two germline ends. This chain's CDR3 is CASSARFGPGTSYEQYF. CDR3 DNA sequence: TGTGCCAGCAGTGCCCGATTCGGACCAGGGACCTCCTACGAGCAGTACTTC.

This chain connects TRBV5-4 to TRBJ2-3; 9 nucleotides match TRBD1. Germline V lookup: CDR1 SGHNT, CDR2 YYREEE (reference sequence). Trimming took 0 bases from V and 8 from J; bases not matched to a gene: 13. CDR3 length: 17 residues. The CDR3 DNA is TGTGCCAGCAGCTTGGCGGGACAGGGAGTAGTAAAGGGTACGCAGTATTTT. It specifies CASSLAGQGVVKGTQYF.

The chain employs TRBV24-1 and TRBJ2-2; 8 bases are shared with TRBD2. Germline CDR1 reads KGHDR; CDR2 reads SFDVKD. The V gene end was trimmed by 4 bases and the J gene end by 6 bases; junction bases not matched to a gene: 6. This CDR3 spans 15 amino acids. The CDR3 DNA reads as TGTGCCACCAGTGAGCCGGGACTAGAATCCGGGGAGCTGTTTTTT. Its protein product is CATSEPGLESGELFF.

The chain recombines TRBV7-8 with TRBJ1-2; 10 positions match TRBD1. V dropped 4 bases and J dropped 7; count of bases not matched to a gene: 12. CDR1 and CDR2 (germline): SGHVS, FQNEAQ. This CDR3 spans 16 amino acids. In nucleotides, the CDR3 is TGTGCCAGCAGCTCTATACCCGGGACAGGGGTGGGTGGCTACACCTTC. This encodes CASSSIPGTGVGGYTF.

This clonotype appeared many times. The CDR3 region is CASSLVTNTGELFF. In DNA, the CDR3 is TGTGCCAGCAGCCTAGTTACGAACACCGGGGAGCTGTTTTTT. This chain links TRBV6-1 with TRBJ2-2; D gene unclear. Deletions cut 6 bases from V and 0 bases from J, with 8 bases between. Germline-derived CDR1 and CDR2 are MNHNS and SASEGT. The CDR3 runs to 14 residues.

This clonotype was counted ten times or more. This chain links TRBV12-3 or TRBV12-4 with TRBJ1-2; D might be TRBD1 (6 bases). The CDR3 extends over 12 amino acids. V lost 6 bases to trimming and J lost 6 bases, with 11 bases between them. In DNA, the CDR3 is TGTGCCAGCAGCAGGACAGTTGATGGCTACACCTTC. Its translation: CASSRTVDGYTF.

The DNA for the CDR3 is TGTGCCAGCAGCTTAGGGCCCAGGGCGCATCAGCCCCAGCATTTT. Translating it yields CASSLGPRAHQPQHF. The V call is TRBV7-8, the J call TRBJ1-5, with D possibly matching TRBD1 (5 bases). The CDR3 has 15 residues. Trimming stripped 1 base from V and 5 bases from J, with 12 bases between. Germline V gene sequence: CDR1 SGHVS, CDR2 FQNEAQ. Drawing the rest from reference TRBV7-8 and TRBJ1-5, the complete variable domain is GAGVSQSPRYKVAKRGQDVALRCDPISGHVSLFWYQQALGQGPEFLTYFQNEAQLDKSGLPSDRFFAERPEGSVSTLKIQRTQQEDSAVYLCASSLGPRAHQPQHFGDGTRLSIL.

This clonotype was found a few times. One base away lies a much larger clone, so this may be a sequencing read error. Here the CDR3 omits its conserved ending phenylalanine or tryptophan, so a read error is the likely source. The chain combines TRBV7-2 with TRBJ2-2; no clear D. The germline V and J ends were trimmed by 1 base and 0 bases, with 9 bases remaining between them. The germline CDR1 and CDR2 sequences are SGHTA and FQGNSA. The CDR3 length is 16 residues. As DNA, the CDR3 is TGTGCCAGCAGCTTAGGGCGAGTACCGAACACCGGGGAGCTGTTTTCT. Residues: CASSLGRVPNTGELFS.

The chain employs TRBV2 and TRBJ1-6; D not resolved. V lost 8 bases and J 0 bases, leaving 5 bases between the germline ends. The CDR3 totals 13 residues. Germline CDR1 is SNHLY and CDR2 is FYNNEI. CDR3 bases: TGTGCCAGCGGCCCCTCCTATAATTCACCCCTCCACTTT. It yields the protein CASGPSYNSPLHF.

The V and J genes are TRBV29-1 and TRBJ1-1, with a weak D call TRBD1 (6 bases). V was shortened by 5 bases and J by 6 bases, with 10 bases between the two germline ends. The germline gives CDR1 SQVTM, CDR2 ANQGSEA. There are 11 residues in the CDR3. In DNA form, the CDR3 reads TGCAGCGTTCGACAGGCGGCTGAAGCTTTCTTT. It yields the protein CSVRQAAEAFF.